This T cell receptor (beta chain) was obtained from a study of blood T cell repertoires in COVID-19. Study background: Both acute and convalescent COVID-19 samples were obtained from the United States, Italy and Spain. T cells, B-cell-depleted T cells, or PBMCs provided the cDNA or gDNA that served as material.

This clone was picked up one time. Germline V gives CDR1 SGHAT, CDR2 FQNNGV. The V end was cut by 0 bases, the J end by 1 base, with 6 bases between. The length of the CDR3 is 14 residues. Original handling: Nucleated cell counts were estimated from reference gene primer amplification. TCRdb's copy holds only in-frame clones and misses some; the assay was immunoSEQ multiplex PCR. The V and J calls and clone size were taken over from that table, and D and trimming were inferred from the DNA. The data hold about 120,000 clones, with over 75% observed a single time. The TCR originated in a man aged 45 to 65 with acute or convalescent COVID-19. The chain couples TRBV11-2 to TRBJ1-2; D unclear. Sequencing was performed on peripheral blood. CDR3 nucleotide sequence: TGTGCCAGCAGCTTAGACTCCCTTAACTATGGCTACACCTTC. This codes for CASSLDSLNYGYTF.